A single sample gave rise to the 8 T cell receptor beta chains below, sequenced in a study of shared clonotypes between healthy human individuals (dated by TCRdb to 2018 to 2020). To prepare the library, the immunoSEQ multiplex PCR assay was applied. The immuneACCESS repertoire file appears here via TCRdb, limited to in-frame rearrangements. These files lack a portion of the clones; in checked studies, under half of the deficit traces to unresolved V genes, and the cause of the others is not known. The sample table lists more than 400,000 clones, about 96% of them with a count of one. The ten largest clones represent approximately 0.06% of the sample. Material: naive CD4+ T cells sorted from blood. The cell subset or site label for this specimen denotes: CD45RA+ positively selected. The origin of the receptors is a woman younger than 45 in good health.

This rearrangement joins TRBV5-1 to TRBJ2-7; D is possibly TRBD2 (5 bases). The CDR3 has 14 residues. Germline CDR1 is SGHRS and CDR2 is YFSETQ. With 6 bases removed from V and 7 bases from J, the gap between germline ends came to 20 bases. CDR3 sequence: CASKANTLTGEQYF. The CDR3 nucleotides read TGCGCCAGCAAAGCCAATACCCTCACGGGGGAGCAGTACTTC.

This rearrangement joins TRBV6-1 to TRBJ2-3; D is unclear. Per germline, CDR1 MNHNS and CDR2 SASEGT. V was pared by 7 bases and J by 2 bases, with 13 bases between. The CDR3 runs to 14 residues. The CDR3 is CASKGILPTDTQYF. In DNA form, the CDR3 reads TGTGCCAGCAAGGGTATTCTCCCCACAGATACGCAGTATTTT.

This sequence joins TRBV28 and TRBJ2-7, with D possibly being TRBD2 (5 bases). The V end was cut by 3 bases, the J end by 1 base, with 10 bases between. This CDR3 is built from 14 residues. The V gene's germline CDR1 is MDHEN and CDR2 SYDVKM. The CDR3 nucleotides are TGTGCCAGCAGTTTGGCTAGCATGTCCTACGAGCAGTACTTC. Translated: CASSLASMSYEQYF.

The V gene is TRBV18, the J gene TRBJ2-6; a weak D match, TRBD1 (6 bases). The CDR3 spans 15 residues. Trimming took off 3 bases at V and 2 bases at J, with 8 bases between the two ends. CDR1 is KGHSH and CDR2 is LQKENI in the germline V gene. CDR3 coding DNA: TGTGCCAGCTCACCTTACAGGGCTGGGGCCAACGTCCTGACTTTC. Translation gives CASSPYRAGANVLTF.

This rearrangement joins TRBV18 to TRBJ1-5; a possible D gene is TRBD1 (5 bases). The germline CDR1 and CDR2 sequences are KGHSH and LQKENI. Between the trimmed V and J ends, which lost 2 bases and 6 bases, there was a span of 14 bases. The CDR3 has 15 amino acids. CDR3 sequence (DNA): TGTGCCAGCTCACCATCGAATAGGGGAGGTCAGCCCCAGCATTTT. Amino acids: CASSPSNRGGQPQHF.

This clone appeared once. Different DNA sequences within this sample yield the same CDR3. The chain uses TRBV14 and TRBJ2-7; D remains ambiguous. V was clipped by 0 bases and J by 6 bases, with 9 bases between them. The germline V gene encodes CDR1 SGHDN and CDR2 FVKESK. The CDR3 has 13 amino acids. CDR3 protein: CASSQDRVGEQYF. Written as DNA, the CDR3 is TGTGCCAGCAGCCAAGACCGAGTGGGCGAGCAGTACTTC. Looking up the rest from reference TRBV14 and TRBJ2-7 gives the full variable domain: EAGVTQFPSHSVIEKGQTVTLRCDPISGHDNLYWYRRVMGKEIKFLLHFVKESKQDESGMPNNRFLAERTGGTYSTLKVQPAELEDSGVYFCASSQDRVGEQYFGPGTRLTVT.

This sequence joins TRBV5-7 and TRBJ1-4; D not resolved. TRBV5-7 is flagged as an ORF with uncertain function. The V end was cut by 5 bases, the J end by 0 bases, with 11 bases between. CDR3 length: 15 residues. The CDR3 DNA follows: TGTGCCAGCAGATCCGAGCGGGCAACTAATGAAAAACTGTTTTTT. Residues: CASRSERATNEKLFF.

The chain has TRBV25-1 and TRBJ2-3; TRBD1 might be the D (6 bases). With 4 bases removed from V and 2 bases from J, the gap between germline ends came to 13 bases. The CDR3 covers 15 residues. CDR1 and CDR2 from the germline V gene are MGHDK and SYGVNS. CDR3 loop: CASSASGAYTDTQYF. In nucleotides, the CDR3 is TGTGCCAGCAGTGCCTCAGGGGCGTACACAGATACGCAGTATTTT.